Listed here are 7 T cell receptor beta chains from one sample, sequenced in a study of blood T cells in healthy people across ages (dated by TCRdb to between 2014 and 2016). Receptors were amplified or captured by 5' RACE. Instrument used: Illumina HiSeq 2500. A second roughly 6 to 12 cycle PCR used a sample-barcoded 5' primer and a J-beta primer mix. TCRdb took the public reads, trimmed them with fastp at Q25, ran MiXCR for clone calling and kept in-frame beta chains. One record per CDR3 amino acid sequence lists the most common genes and DNA. The sample table shows roughly 830,000 distinct CDR3 sequences, and roughly 60% are seen once. The ten largest clonotypes hold 25% to 35% of the sample. The sample consisted of blood. The receptor set was obtained from a man aged 30 to 45 in good health.

This rearrangement joins TRBV5-1 to TRBJ2-3, with a possible D match to TRBD1 (6 bases). Germline values: CDR1 SGHRS, CDR2 YFSETQ. Between the trimmed V and J ends, which lost 0 bases and 5 bases, there was a span of 16 bases. The CDR3 runs 16 residues. CDR3 region: CASSLEGRGHIDTQYF. As DNA, the CDR3 is TGCGCCAGCAGCTTGGAGGGCAGGGGTCACATAGATACGCAGTATTTT.

V is TRBV7-9 and J is TRBJ2-3; tentatively, D is TRBD1 (5 bases). Germline V CDR1 and CDR2: SEHNR, FQNEAQ (reference sequence). The germline V and J ends were trimmed by 5 bases and 0 bases, with 18 bases remaining between them. This CDR3 region has 17 residues. The CDR3 nucleotides read TGTGCCAGCAGCAATCAAGACAGACACGAAAGCACAGATACGCAGTATTTT. Translating gives CASSNQDRHESTDTQYF.

Many counts were recorded for this clonotype. The V and J genes are TRBV3-1 and TRBJ2-1, with TRBD2 matching 9 bases. Losses at the gene ends were 1 base for V and 6 bases for J; bases not matched to a gene: 10. CDR1 is LGHDT, CDR2 YNNKEL, per germline (reference sequence). The length of the CDR3 is 17 residues. The CDR3 reads CASSQGSGTSIFNEQFF. CDR3 nucleotide sequence: TGTGCCAGCAGCCAAGGCTCCGGGACTAGCATCTTCAATGAGCAGTTCTTC.

This clonotype was seen a few times. V and J are TRBV7-2 and TRBJ1-2, with TRBD1 identical over 9 bases. Germline CDR1 reads SGHTA; CDR2 reads FQGNSA. The CDR3 is made up of 14 amino acids. V gave up 5 bases and J gave up 7 bases; unmatched junction bases: 8. This CDR3 reads CASSLSQGASGYTF. The CDR3 DNA reads TGTGCCAGCAGCCTCTCACAGGGGGCAAGTGGCTACACCTTC.

The rearrangement joins TRBV18 to TRBJ2-5; 7 bases fit TRBD1. Germline-derived CDR1 and CDR2 are KGHSH and LQKENI. The CDR3 spans 15 residues. Trimming took 1 base from V and 2 from J; bases not matched to a gene: 4. The CDR3 sequence: CASSPLGTDQETQYF. The CDR3 DNA follows: TGTGCCAGCTCACCACTAGGGACAGATCAAGAGACCCAGTACTTC.

This clonotype was seen a handful of times. This rearrangement joins TRBV29-1 to TRBJ2-7; 7 positions match TRBD2. The CDR3 length is 12 residues. Germline lookup yields CDR1 SQVTM and CDR2 ANQGSEA. V was pared by 5 bases and J by 5 bases, with 6 bases of the junction left unmatched. The CDR3 DNA reads as TGCAGCGTTTTGGGCGGGGGACACGAGCAGTACTTC. It translates to CSVLGGGHEQYF.

This clonotype has more than one count but fewer than ten. For the CDR3, the DNA is TGTGCCAGCAGCACCCCCGAAAGGGGGAGAGGAGACAGGACAGATACGCAGTATTTT. Amino acids: CASSTPERGRGDRTDTQYF. The J gene is TRBJ2-3, the V gene TRBV9; tentative D call: TRBD1 (6 bases). The length of the CDR3 is 19 residues. V lost 4 bases and J 3 bases, leaving 27 bases between the germline ends. Looked up from germline, CDR1 is SGDLS and CDR2 is YYNGEE.